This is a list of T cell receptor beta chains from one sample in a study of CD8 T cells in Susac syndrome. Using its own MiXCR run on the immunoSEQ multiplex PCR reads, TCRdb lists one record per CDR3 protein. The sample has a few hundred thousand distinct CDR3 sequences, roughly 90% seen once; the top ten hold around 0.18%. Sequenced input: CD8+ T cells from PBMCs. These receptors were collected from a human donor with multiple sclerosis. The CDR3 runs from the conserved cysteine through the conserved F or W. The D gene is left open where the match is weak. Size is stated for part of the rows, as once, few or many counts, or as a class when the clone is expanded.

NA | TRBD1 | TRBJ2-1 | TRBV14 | CASSQVDRTGEWDEQFF | TGTGCCAGCAGCCAAGTGGACCGAACAGGGGAGTGGGATGAGCAGTTCTTC
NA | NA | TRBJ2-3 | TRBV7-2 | CASSRTADTQYF | TGTGCCAGCAGCCGGACAGCAGATACGCAGTATTTT
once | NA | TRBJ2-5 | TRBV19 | CASSIGLPQETQYF | TGTGCCAGTAGTATCGGGCTCCCCCAAGAGACCCAGTACTTC
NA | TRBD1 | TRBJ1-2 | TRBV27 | CASSPGGQNYGYTF | TGTGCCAGCAGTCCAGGGGGGCAGAACTATGGCTACACCTTC
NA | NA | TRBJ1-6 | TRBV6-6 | CASSLSREINSPLHF | TGTGCCAGCAGCCTAAGTCGCGAGATTAATTCACCCCTCCACTTT
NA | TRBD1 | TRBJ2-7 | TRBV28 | CASSFLGQGYEQYF | TGTGCCAGCAGTTTCTTGGGACAGGGATACGAGCAGTACTTC
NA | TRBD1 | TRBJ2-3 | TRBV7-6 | CASSVTGTWVKGGHSTDTQYF | TGTGCCAGCAGCGTTACCGGGACCTGGGTCAAAGGGGGCCATTCCACAGATACGCAGTATTTT
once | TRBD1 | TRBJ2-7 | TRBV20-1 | CSARDRSGTGGVEQYF | TGCAGTGCTAGAGATCGCTCCGGGACAGGGGGCGTTGAGCAGTACTTC
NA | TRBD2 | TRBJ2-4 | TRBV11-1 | CASSPRLILASTSIGKNIQYF | TGTGCCAGCAGCCCCCGTTTGATACTAGCGTCAACGTCTATTGGCAAAAACATTCAGTACTTC
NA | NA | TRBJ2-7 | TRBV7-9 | CASSPTRADEQYF | TGTGCCAGCAGCCCGACTAGGGCGGACGAGCAGTACTTC
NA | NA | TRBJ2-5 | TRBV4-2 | CASSPPRGSEKETQYF | TGTGCCAGCAGCCCCCCTAGGGGGTCAGAAAAAGAGACCCAGTACTTC
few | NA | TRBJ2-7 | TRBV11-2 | CASSLVAGSYEQYF | TGTGCCAGCAGCTTAGTTGCAGGAAGCTACGAGCAGTACTTC
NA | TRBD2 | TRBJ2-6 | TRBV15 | CATSRDDWVISGSSDAGANVLTF | TGTGCCACCAGCAGAGACGATTGGGTGATTAGCGGGAGTAGTGACGCTGGGGCCAACGTCCTGACTTTC
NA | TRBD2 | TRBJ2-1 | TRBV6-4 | CASNSGRGEQFF | TGTGCCAGCAACAGCGGGAGGGGTGAGCAGTTCTTC
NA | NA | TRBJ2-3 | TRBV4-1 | CASSQGTTSLGEDTQYF | TGCGCCAGCAGCCAAGGAACAACTAGCCTGGGGGAGGATACGCAGTATTTT
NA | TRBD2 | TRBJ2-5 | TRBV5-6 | CASNIVVGGEETQYF | TGTGCCAGCAACATTGTCGTGGGGGGGGAAGAGACCCAGTACTTC
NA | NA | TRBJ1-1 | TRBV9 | CASSVRQEGEAFF | TGTGCCAGCAGCGTTAGACAGGAAGGTGAAGCTTTCTTT
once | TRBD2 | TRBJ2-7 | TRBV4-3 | CASSLARLAGDEQYF | TGCGCCAGCAGCCTCGCAAGACTAGCGGGAGATGAGCAGTACTTC
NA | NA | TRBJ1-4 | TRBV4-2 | CASSQDPGAAEKLFF | TGTGCCAGCAGCCAAGATCCGGGGGCAGCTGAAAAACTGTTTTTT
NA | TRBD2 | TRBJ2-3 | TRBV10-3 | CAISESWEGGTDTQYF | TGTGCCATCAGTGAGTCGTGGGAGGGCGGGACAGATACGCAGTATTTT
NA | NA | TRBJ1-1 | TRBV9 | CASSGRAERTEAFF | TGTGCCAGCAGCGGCCGCGCAGAACGGACTGAAGCTTTCTTT
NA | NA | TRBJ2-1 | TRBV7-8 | CASSPRVGTVHNEQFF | TGTGCCAGCAGCCCCCGTGTAGGCACGGTACACAATGAGCAGTTCTTC
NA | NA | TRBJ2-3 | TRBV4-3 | CASSQDFAATDTQYF | TGCGCCAGCAGCCAAGATTTCGCAGCCACAGATACGCAGTATTTT
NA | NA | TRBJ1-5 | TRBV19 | CASSIGVAVNQPQHF | TGTGCCAGTAGTATAGGTGTGGCGGTCAATCAGCCCCAGCATTTT
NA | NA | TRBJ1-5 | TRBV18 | CASSQGPDDFIGQPQHF | TGTGCCAGCTCACAGGGACCCGACGACTTCATCGGTCAGCCCCAGCATTTT
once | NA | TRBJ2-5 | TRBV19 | CASSIGQAETQYF | TGTGCCAGTAGTATCGGGCAGGCAGAGACCCAGTACTTC
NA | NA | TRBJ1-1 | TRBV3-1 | CASSHDPGANTEAFF | TGTGCCAGCAGCCATGATCCAGGGGCTAACACTGAAGCTTTCTTT
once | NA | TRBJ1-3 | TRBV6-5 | CASSYSSEGKENTIYF | TGTGCCAGCAGTTACAGTTCGGAGGGGAAGGAAAACACCATATATTTT
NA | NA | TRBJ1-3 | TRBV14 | CASSRTVDSGNTIYF | TGTGCCAGCAGCCGGACAGTCGATTCTGGAAACACCATATATTTT
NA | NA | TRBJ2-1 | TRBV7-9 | CASSLGREQFF | TGTGCCAGCAGCTTGGGTCGTGAGCAGTTCTTC
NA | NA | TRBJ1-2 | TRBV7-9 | CASSSASDSKPHGYTF | TGTGCCAGCAGCTCTGCCTCGGACTCCAAGCCCCATGGCTACACCTTC
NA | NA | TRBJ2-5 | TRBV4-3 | CASSQDTHGLGFGQETQYF | TGCGCCAGCAGCCAAGATACCCACGGTCTGGGGTTTGGCCAAGAGACCCAGTACTTC
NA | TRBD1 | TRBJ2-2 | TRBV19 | CASSPQEAGGTGELFF | TGTGCCAGTAGTCCACAGGAAGCAGGGGGCACCGGGGAGCTGTTTTTT
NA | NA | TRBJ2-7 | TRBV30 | CAWSVAGEQYF | TGTGCCTGGAGTGTGGCGGGCGAGCAGTACTTC
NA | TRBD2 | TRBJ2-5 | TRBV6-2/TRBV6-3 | CASRGLAVQETQYF | TGTGCCAGCAGGGGACTAGCGGTTCAAGAGACCCAGTACTTC
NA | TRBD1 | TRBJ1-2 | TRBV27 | CASSYRTGTGYTF | TGTGCCAGCAGTTACCGGACAGGGACCGGCTACACCTTC
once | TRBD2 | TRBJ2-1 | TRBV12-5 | CASGLSGTSNEQFF | TGTGCTAGTGGTTTGTCCGGGACTAGCAATGAGCAGTTCTTC
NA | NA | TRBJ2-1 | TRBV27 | CASSLSMRNEQFF | TGTGCCAGCAGTTTATCTATGCGAAATGAGCAGTTCTTC
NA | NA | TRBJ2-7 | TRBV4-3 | CASSQDTGSFTYEQYF | TGCGCCAGCAGCCAAGACACCGGGTCTTTTACCTACGAGCAGTACTTC
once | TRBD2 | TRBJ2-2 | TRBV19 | CASGSGPNTGELFF | TGTGCCAGTGGTAGCGGGCCGAACACCGGGGAGCTGTTTTTT
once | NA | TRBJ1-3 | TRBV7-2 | CASSFIRHNSGNTIYF | TGTGCCAGCAGCTTTATAAGACATAACTCTGGAAACACCATTTATTTT
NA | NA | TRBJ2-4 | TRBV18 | CASSPREPGAIAKNIQYF | TGTGCCAGCTCACCACGAGAACCGGGCGCTATAGCCAAAAACATTCAGTACTTC
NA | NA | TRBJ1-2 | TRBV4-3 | CASSQDGQGVYGYTF | TGCGCCAGCAGCCAAGATGGGCAGGGAGTCTATGGCTACACCTTC